This T cell receptor beta chain was identified in a study of T-cell reconstitution after alpha-beta-depleted transplantation in children. There are a few counts of this clonotype. No antigen is known for it. Study-level points and caveats: Fresh T-cell production supplied most of the T-cell counts and diversity seen one year after transplant.

In germline, CDR1 is LGHDT, CDR2 YNNKEL (reference sequence). The CDR3 consists of 15 residues. V lost 3 bases and J 5 bases, leaving 14 bases between the germline ends. During its preparation, the TCRbeta library received unique molecular identifiers. TCRdb re-derived calls from the PCR reads in MiXCR, one entry per CDR3 protein. Of about 510,000 distinct CDR3 sequences in the sample, about an eighth were seen once. This receptor was identified in a female patient between 2 and 15 years old who had a stem cell transplant for aplastic anemia, so the T cells may come from the graft donor. This chain connects TRBV3-1 to TRBJ2-1; D is perhaps TRBD1 (5 bases). The sequencing here drew on PBMCs, mostly from graft donor cells, taken 180 days after TCRalphabeta/CD19-depleted stem cell transplant. The CDR3 here is CASSHDRSPHNEQFF. Here the CDR3 DNA reads TGTGCCAGCAGCCACGACAGAAGCCCCCACAATGAGCAGTTCTTC.